Listed below are T cell receptor beta chains from one sample, sequenced in a study of neurological immune-mediated disorders. TCRdb re-analysed the 5' RACE reads in MiXCR, keeping a single row per CDR3 protein. The table shows 75,000 to 90,000 distinct CDR3 sequences, with over 9% occurring only once. The sample was PBMCs. These receptors were taken from a man in his forties in good health. Both conserved end residues are part of each CDR3. D genes are given only for firm matches. Clone size is not always given. Where it is, it says once, few, many or a class for expanded clones.

19,TRBD2,many,TRBJ2-7,TRBV6-2/TRBV6-3,TGTGCCAGCAGTTACTCACTCGCATTTGGGAGGGCCTCCTCGTCCGAGCAGTACTTC,CASSYSLAFGRASSSEQYF
20,-,many,TRBJ2-1,TRBV20-1,TGCAGTGCTAGAGCCCTACCGGGAAGGGGGGGGCCTAGCTCCTACAATGAGCAGTTCTTC,CSARALPGRGGPSSYNEQFF
15,TRBD2,-,TRBJ2-3,TRBV2,TGTGCCAGCGGGGGTCGGAGCGGGGGGGTTGATACGCAGTATTTT,CASGGRSGGVDTQYF
13,-,many,TRBJ1-2,TRBV5-1,TGCGCCAGCAGCTCGGGATATGACTATGGCTACACCTTC,CASSSGYDYGYTF
13,-,few,TRBJ2-7,TRBV9,TGTGCCAGCAGCGTAACTAGTAGCCACGAGCAGTACTTC,CASSVTSSHEQYF
15,-,many,TRBJ1-2,TRBV27,TGTGCCAGCAGGAAGACGCAGACAGGTGTATATGGCTACACCTTC,CASRKTQTGVYGYTF
14,TRBD1,many,TRBJ2-5,TRBV10-3,TGTGCCATCAGCCAGGGACAGGGGAAAGAGACCCAGTACTTC,CAISQGQGKETQYF
14,-,many,TRBJ2-7,TRBV5-1,TGCGCCAGCAGCTTGGGGCAGGGGTCGAGGGAGCAGTACTTC,CASSLGQGSREQYF
15,-,-,TRBJ2-7,TRBV20-1,TGCAGTGCAAGAGATCAGGGGACCTCCTACTACGAGCAGTACTTC,CSARDQGTSYYEQYF
14,-,few,TRBJ2-2,TRBV24-1,TGTGCCACCAGTGGACTACCTACGGCCGGGGAGCTGTTTTTT,CATSGLPTAGELFF
16,TRBD2,many,TRBJ2-1,TRBV7-9,TGTGCCAGCTTACTAGCGGGAGGTTGGTCCTACAATGAGCAGTTCTTC,CASLLAGGWSYNEQFF
16,TRBD1,many,TRBJ1-1,TRBV7-9,TGTGCCAGCAGCCTCGGGACAGGCTACCAGGGGGCTGAAGCTTTCTTT,CASSLGTGYQGAEAFF
15,-,many,TRBJ2-1,TRBV11-2,TGTGCCAGCAGCTTAGATCAAGGGCTGTACACTGAGCAGTTCTTC,CASSLDQGLYTEQFF
16,-,-,TRBJ2-5,TRBV12-3/TRBV12-4,TGTGCCAGCAGTTTGAATCGGGGAGGCGGGCAAGAGACCCAGTACTTC,CASSLNRGGGQETQYF
13,-,many,TRBJ2-7,TRBV5-6,TGTGCCAGCAGCTTCTACTACTCCTACGAGCAGTACTTC,CASSFYYSYEQYF
21,TRBD1,many,TRBJ2-2,TRBV6-6,TGTGCCAGCAGCCCCCAAAGGGGACAGGGGATTTCGGCGGGAGGAGCCGGGGAGCTGTTTTTT,CASSPQRGQGISAGGAGELFF
13,TRBD1,many,TRBJ2-7,TRBV29-1,TGCAGCGTTGAAACAGGGGACCCCTACGAGCAGTACTTC,CSVETGDPYEQYF
14,TRBD2,many,TRBJ2-1,TRBV10-3,TGTGCCACCGGGGCACTAGCGGGTCATAGGGAGCAGTTCTTC,CATGALAGHREQFF
13,-,many,TRBJ1-1,TRBV15,TGTGTCACCAGCAGAAAAGGGAACACTGAAGCTTTCTTT,CVTSRKGNTEAFF
15,TRBD1,many,TRBJ1-6,TRBV12-3/TRBV12-4,TGTGCCAGCAGTCCCGGGACAGCCTTACGGTCACCCCTCCACTTT,CASSPGTALRSPLHF
15,TRBD2,many,TRBJ2-3,TRBV7-7,TGTGCCAGCAGCTTGACCAACGGGGGGGCAGATACGCAGTATTTT,CASSLTNGGADTQYF
16,-,many,TRBJ1-3,TRBV24-1,TGTGCCACCAGTGAATCCGGGACAACTTCTGGAAACACCATATATTTT,CATSESGTTSGNTIYF
15,-,many,TRBJ2-5,TRBV9,TGTGCCAGCAGCGGTTCGTTGGCTATCCATGGGACCCAGTACTTC,CASSGSLAIHGTQYF
16,TRBD1,many,TRBJ2-3,TRBV27,TGTGCCAGCAGTACCCCAATTACAGGGGGCACAGATACGCAGTATTTT,CASSTPITGGTDTQYF
13,-,few,TRBJ1-3,TRBV20-1,TGCAGTGCTGGGGGGGGAACTGGAAACACCATATATTTT,CSAGGGTGNTIYF
15,TRBD2,many,TRBJ2-4,TRBV12-3/TRBV12-4,TGTGCCAGCAGTCTAGCGGGGACAGCCAAAAACATTCAGTACTTC,CASSLAGTAKNIQYF
15,-,-,TRBJ2-7,TRBV5-5,TGTGTCAGCAGCCCCATTGGGGGGGGCATCTACGAGCAGTACTTC,CVSSPIGGGIYEQYF
16,-,many,TRBJ2-7,TRBV28,TGTGCCAGCAGTACTCAAATCAGACTCGCTGACTACGAGCAGTACTTC,CASSTQIRLADYEQYF
13,-,many,TRBJ1-1,TRBV28,TGTGCCACCGCGCGGACTACTCCCCCGGGGGCTTTCTTT,CATARTTPPGAFF
19,TRBD2,many,TRBJ2-3,TRBV5-1,TGCGCCAGCAGCTTGCGAGGTAGCGGGGGGATCTCTAGCACAGATACGCAGTATTTT,CASSLRGSGGISSTDTQYF
17,-,many,TRBJ2-3,TRBV5-6,TGTGCCAGCAGCTGGGGGGCGAGGGGGCAAAGCACAGATACGCAGTATTTT,CASSWGARGQSTDTQYF
16,-,many,TRBJ2-7,TRBV12-3/TRBV12-4,TGTGCCAGCAGCCGGAGCAGCGCGGACTTCGCCTACGAGCAGTACTTC,CASSRSSADFAYEQYF
14,TRBD1,many,TRBJ1-1,TRBV24-1,TGTGCCACCAGTCCCTCGGACAGGGTCGCTGAAGCTTTCTTT,CATSPSDRVAEAFF
13,-,many,TRBJ1-2,TRBV6-4,TGTGCCAGCAGCCCCTCGCCGGGCTATGGCTACACCTTC,CASSPSPGYGYTF
15,TRBD1,many,TRBJ2-7,TRBV7-9,TGTGCCAGCAGCTCGCCCGGACAGGCCTCCTACGAGCAGTACTTC,CASSSPGQASYEQYF
16,TRBD2,many,TRBJ2-5,TRBV12-3/TRBV12-4,TGTGCCAGCAGTTCGTCCCCAGCGGGGAAGCAAGAGACCCAGTACTTC,CASSSSPAGKQETQYF
12,-,many,TRBJ2-7,TRBV29-1,TGCAGCGTCCACCGGGGAATGAACGAGCAGTACTTC,CSVHRGMNEQYF
14,TRBD2,many,TRBJ2-7,TRBV5-1,TGCGCCAGCAGCCCTGGACTAGCGGGGGGCAAGCAGTACTTC,CASSPGLAGGKQYF
15,TRBD1,many,TRBJ1-5,TRBV27,TGTGCCAGCAGGGGACAGGGGGCTTCTAATCAGCCCCAGCATTTT,CASRGQGASNQPQHF
14,TRBD2,many,TRBJ2-1,TRBV5-1,TGCGCCAGCAGCTGGAGCGGGGACTACAATGAGCAGTTCTTC,CASSWSGDYNEQFF
13,-,many,TRBJ2-1,TRBV9,TGTGCCAGCAGCGTCTACAGCCCCAATGAGCAGTTCTTC,CASSVYSPNEQFF
15,TRBD1,many,TRBJ2-3,TRBV6-6,TGTGCCAGCGAAGGGGGCCGCTTGGGCGCAGATACGCAGTATTTT,CASEGGRLGADTQYF
14,TRBD2,many,TRBJ2-3,TRBV6-1,TGTGCCAGCTCGGGACTAGCGGTTGTTGATACGCAGTATTTT,CASSGLAVVDTQYF
14,-,many,TRBJ2-6,TRBV19,TGTGCCTCCTCCCCCCTCTCTGGGGCCAACGTCCTGACTTTC,CASSPLSGANVLTF
12,TRBD1,many,TRBJ2-7,TRBV20-1,TGCAGTGCTCCGGGACAGTCCTACGAGCAGTACTTC,CSAPGQSYEQYF
14,-,many,TRBJ1-5,TRBV6-6,TGTGCCAGCAGTTACAATATGGTTCGGCAGCCCCAGCATTTT,CASSYNMVRQPQHF
13,-,many,TRBJ1-5,TRBV5-1,TGCGCCAGCAGCTTGGGGAGCAATCAGCCCCAGCATTTT,CASSLGSNQPQHF
14,TRBD2,many,TRBJ2-7,TRBV7-2,TGTGCCAGCAGCTTAGGACTAGCGGGGGACGAGCAGTACTTC,CASSLGLAGDEQYF